This passage covers 13 T cell receptor beta chains from one sample sequenced in a study of blood T cell repertoires in COVID-19. Sequencing used immunoSEQ multiplex PCR; TCRdb keeps in-frame clones, though not all of them. The sample shows about 180,000 clones, roughly three quarters of them seen only once. The sample taken for sequencing was peripheral blood. These TCRs come from a woman at least 80 years old with COVID-19, enrolled during active disease.

The J gene is TRBJ1-1, the V gene TRBV6-2 or TRBV6-3; 7 nucleotides agree with TRBD1. In germline, CDR1 is MNHEY, CDR2 SVGEGT. This CDR3 has 15 residues. The V and J ends lost 2 bases and 4 bases, in that order; junction bases with no gene match: 7. The CDR3, as DNA: TGTGCCAGCAGTTACCCCGCAGGGGGACGCACTGAAGCTTTCTTT. It yields the protein CASSYPAGGRTEAFF.

V and J are TRBV6-5 and TRBJ2-7; 7 bases map to TRBD1. CDR1 and CDR2 (germline): MNHEY, SVGAGI. This CDR3 has 14 residues. V lost 7 bases to trimming and J lost 4 bases; unmatched junction nucleotides: 10. The CDR3 reads CASMSAGGRYEQYF. In nucleotides, the CDR3 is TGTGCCAGCATGTCGGCAGGGGGACGTTACGAGCAGTACTTC.

The chain combines TRBV4-1 with TRBJ1-2; 7 bases fit TRBD1. Trimming took 4 bases from V and 3 from J; bases not matched to a gene: 5. CDR1 is MGHRA, CDR2 YSYEKL, per germline. The CDR3 runs 14 residues. Here the CDR3 reads CASSRSGTDYGYTF. For the CDR3, the DNA is TGCGCCAGCAGCCGGTCGGGGACAGACTATGGCTACACCTTC.

J is TRBJ2-5 and V is TRBV3-1 (or the pseudogene TRBV3-2), with a weak D call TRBD2 (5 bases). Deletions cut 1 base from V and 4 bases from J, with 13 bases between. The CDR3 sequence is 15 residues long. Germline V CDR1 and CDR2: LGHDT, YNNKEL (reference sequence). CDR3 residues: CASSQVGLGTETQYF. CDR3 DNA sequence: TGTGCCAGCAGCCAAGTCGGACTCGGAACAGAGACCCAGTACTTC.

The rearrangement links TRBV21-1 to TRBJ2-3; the DNA was not used to check the table's D call, TRBD2. TRBV21-1 corresponds to a pseudogene. This CDR3 has 18 residues. CDR3: CASSKKVTSGGAGDTQYF. The DNA of the CDR3 is TGTGCCAGCAGCAAAAAGGTAACTAGCGGGGGGGCCGGAGATACGCAGTATTTT.

The chain uses TRBV2 and TRBJ1-2, with a weak D call TRBD1 (5 bases). There are 14 residues in the CDR3. Germline V gene data show CDR1 as SNHLY and CDR2 as FYNNEI. Trimming took 8 bases from V and 7 from J, leaving 20 bases between them. CDR3 in amino acids: CASLAREPITGYTF. CDR3 DNA: TGTGCCAGCTTAGCCAGGGAACCCATCACTGGCTACACCTTC.

This clone was seen a handful of times. The chain uses TRBV5-8 and TRBJ2-7; 8 bases line up with TRBD1. CDR1 is SGHTS, CDR2 YDEGEE, per germline. The junction had 2 bases not matched to a gene; V was cut back by 6 bases and J by 3 bases. The CDR3 consists of 12 residues. The CDR3 DNA follows: TGTGCCAGCAACGGACAGGGCTACGAGCAGTACTTC. Its protein is CASNGQGYEQYF.

The rearrangement uses TRBV2 and TRBJ2-2, with TRBD1 matching over 11 bases. CDR1 and CDR2 (germline): SNHLY, FYNNEI. This CDR3 contains 16 residues. The J segment lost 6 bases and the V segment lost 4 bases, leaving 7 bases of the junction unmatched. For the CDR3, the DNA is TGTGCCAGCAGTGCCTGGGACAGGGGGATAGCCGGGGAGCTGTTTTTT. Protein: CASSAWDRGIAGELFF.

This chain joins TRBV27 and TRBJ1-5, with 12 bases fitting TRBD1. V shed 5 bases and J 5 bases; nucleotides not matched to a gene: 10. Germline V gene sequence: CDR1 MNHEY, CDR2 SMNVEV (reference sequence). CDR3 length: 17 amino acids. The CDR3: CASSPTHRDRGHQPQHF. The CDR3 bases are TGTGCCAGCAGTCCCACCCACCGGGACAGGGGGCATCAGCCCCAGCATTTT.

The chain links TRBV7-2 to TRBJ2-7, with D possibly being TRBD1 (5 bases). V dropped 5 bases and J dropped 3 bases, with 17 bases sitting between them. The germline V gene has CDR1 SGHTA and CDR2 FQGNSA. CDR3 length equals 15 residues. The CDR3 is CASSATFNQGYEQYF. CDR3 sequence (DNA): TGTGCCAGCAGCGCCACGTTCAACCAGGGCTACGAGCAGTACTTC. The variable domain in full, completed from reference TRBV7-2 and TRBJ2-7, reads GAGVSQSPSNKVTEKGKDVELRCDPISGHTALYWYRQSLGQGLEFLIYFQGNSAPDKSGLPSDRFSAERTGGSVSTLTIQRTQQEDSAVYLCASSATFNQGYEQYFGPGTRLTVT.

The rearrangement joins TRBV7-9 to TRBJ1-1; D is uncertain. Germline V gene data show CDR1 as SEHNR and CDR2 as FQNEAQ (reference sequence). The CDR3 is 12 amino acids. Trimming cost V 5 bases and J 3 bases, with 7 bases left between them. The CDR3 is CASSPKYTEAFF. The CDR3 coding sequence is TGTGCCAGCAGCCCCAAATACACTGAAGCTTTCTTT.

The rearrangement links TRBV19 to TRBJ1-2, with TRBD1 matching 9 bases. Germline CDR1 and CDR2: LNHDA and SQIVND (reference sequence). The CDR3 spans 14 residues. With V trimmed by 6 bases and J by 6 bases, 8 bases remained unmatched. The CDR3: CASSKQGARNGYTF. The CDR3 DNA reads TGTGCCAGTAGCAAACAGGGGGCGCGCAATGGCTACACCTTC.

The CDR3 DNA reads as TGCGCCAGCAGCTTTTCTCCAGGGGGACCCTACGAGCAGTACTTC. It encodes CASSFSPGGPYEQYF. This sequence joins TRBV5-1 and TRBJ2-7, with 7 nucleotides matching TRBD1. This CDR3 region has 15 residues. The V gene end was trimmed by 2 bases and the J gene end by 2 bases; junction bases not matched to a gene: 7. The germline V gene has CDR1 SGHRS and CDR2 YFSETQ.